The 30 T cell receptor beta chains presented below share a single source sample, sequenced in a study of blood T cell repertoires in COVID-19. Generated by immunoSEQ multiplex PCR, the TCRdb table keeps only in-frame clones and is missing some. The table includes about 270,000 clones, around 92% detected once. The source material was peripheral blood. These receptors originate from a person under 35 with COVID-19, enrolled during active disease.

This CDR3 reads CASSLYRVMNTEAFF. The CDR3 region has the DNA TGCGCCAGCAGTCTATACAGGGTGATGAACACTGAAGCTTTCTTT. V gene TRBV23-1 combines with J gene TRBJ1-1, with D possibly being TRBD1 (6 bases). TRBV23-1 is treated as an ORF (open reading frame) with a function not yet certain. There are 15 residues in the CDR3. V gave up 4 bases and J gave up 0 bases, with 12 bases separating them.

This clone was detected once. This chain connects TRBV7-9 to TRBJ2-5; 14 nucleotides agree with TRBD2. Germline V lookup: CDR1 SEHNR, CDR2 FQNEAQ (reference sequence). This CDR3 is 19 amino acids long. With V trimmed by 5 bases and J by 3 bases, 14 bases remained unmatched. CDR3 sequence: CASSKPWTSGRLWEETQYF. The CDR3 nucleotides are TGTGCCAGCAGCAAACCTTGGACTAGCGGGAGGTTATGGGAAGAGACCCAGTACTTC.

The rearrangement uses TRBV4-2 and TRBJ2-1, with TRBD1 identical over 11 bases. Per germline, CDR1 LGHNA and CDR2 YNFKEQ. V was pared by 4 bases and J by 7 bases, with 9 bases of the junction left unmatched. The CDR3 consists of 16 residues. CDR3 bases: TGTGCCAGCAGCCGTAGGACAGGGGGCGGGGAGAATGAGCAGTTCTTC. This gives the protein CASSRRTGGGENEQFF.

This CDR3 is CASGFGHEQYF. DNA of the CDR3: TGTGCTAGTGGTTTTGGGCACGAGCAGTACTTC. The genes are TRBV12-5 and TRBJ2-7; D is undetermined. Germline CDR1 LGHNT, CDR2 FRNRAP. The CDR3 contains 11 residues. The germline V and J ends were trimmed by 3 bases and 5 bases, with 5 bases remaining between them.

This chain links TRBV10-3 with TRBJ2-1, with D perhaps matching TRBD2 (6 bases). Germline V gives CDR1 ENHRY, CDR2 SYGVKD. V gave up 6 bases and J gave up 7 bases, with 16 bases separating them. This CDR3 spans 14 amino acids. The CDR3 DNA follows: TGTGCCATCAGAGAACTCGGGACTTCGAATGAGCAGTTCTTC. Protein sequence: CAIRELGTSNEQFF.

The chain's CDR3 is CASSESISTSGGFYEQYF. The CDR3 DNA reads as TGTGCCAGCAGTGAATCGATCTCGACTAGCGGGGGGTTCTACGAGCAGTACTTC. V gene TRBV6-1 combines with J gene TRBJ2-7, with 13 bases lining up with TRBD2. Trimming cost V 2 bases and J 3 bases; bases outside gene matches: 10. The CDR3 has 18 amino acids. CDR1 MNHNS and CDR2 SASEGT come from the germline V gene.

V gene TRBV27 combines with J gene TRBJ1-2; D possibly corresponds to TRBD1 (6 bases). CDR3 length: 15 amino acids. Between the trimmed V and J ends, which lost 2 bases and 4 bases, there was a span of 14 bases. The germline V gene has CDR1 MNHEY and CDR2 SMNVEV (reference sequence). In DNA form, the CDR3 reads TGTGCCAGCAGTTTAAATGGGGGCGGGGGCTATGGCTACACCTTC. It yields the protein CASSLNGGGGYGYTF.

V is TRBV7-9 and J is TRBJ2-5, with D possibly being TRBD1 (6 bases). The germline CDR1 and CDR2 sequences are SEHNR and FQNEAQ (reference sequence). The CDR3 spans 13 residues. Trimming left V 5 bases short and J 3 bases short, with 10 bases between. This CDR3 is CASSTRTEETQYF. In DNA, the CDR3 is TGTGCCAGCAGCACTCGGACAGAAGAGACCCAGTACTTC.

The CDR3 nucleotides read TGTGCCACCAGTGACCCTCTCGAGGAGCAGTTCTTC. It specifies CATSDPLEEQFF. The V and J genes are TRBV24-1 and TRBJ2-1; D is undetermined. The germline gives CDR1 KGHDR, CDR2 SFDVKD. CDR3 length equals 12 residues. With 4 bases removed from V and 10 bases from J, the gap between germline ends came to 10 bases.

The CDR3 sequence: CASSPGGAGGMNQPQHF. CDR3 nucleotides: TGTGCCAGCAGTCCAGGGGGCGCTGGGGGAATGAATCAGCCCCAGCATTTT. This chain links TRBV27 with TRBJ1-5; 8 bases are a match to TRBD1. The germline V gene has CDR1 MNHEY and CDR2 SMNVEV (reference sequence). The V and J ends lost 5 bases and 4 bases, in that order; junction bases with no gene match: 13. The CDR3 covers 17 residues.

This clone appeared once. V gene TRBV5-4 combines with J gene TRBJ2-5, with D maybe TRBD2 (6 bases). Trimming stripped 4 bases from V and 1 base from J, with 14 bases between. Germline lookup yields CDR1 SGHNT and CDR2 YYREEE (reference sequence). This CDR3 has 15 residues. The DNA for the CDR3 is TGTGCCAGCAGCCAGAGGGGAGGCCTCCAAGAGACCCAGTACTTC. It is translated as CASSQRGGLQETQYF.

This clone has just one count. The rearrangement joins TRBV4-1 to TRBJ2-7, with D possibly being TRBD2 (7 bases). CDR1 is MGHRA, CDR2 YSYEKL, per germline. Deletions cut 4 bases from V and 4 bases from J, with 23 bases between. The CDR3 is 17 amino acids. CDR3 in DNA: TGCGCCAGCAGCCTCGCGGGGGCTGAGACGGGATTTTACGAGCAGTACTTC. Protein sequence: CASSLAGAETGFYEQYF.

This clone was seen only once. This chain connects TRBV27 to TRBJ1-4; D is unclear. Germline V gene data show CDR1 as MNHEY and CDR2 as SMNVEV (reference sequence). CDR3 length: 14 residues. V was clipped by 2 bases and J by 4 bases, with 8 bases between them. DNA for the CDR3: TGTGCCAGCAGTTTAATAGGAGTTAATGAAAAACTGTTTTTT. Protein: CASSLIGVNEKLFF. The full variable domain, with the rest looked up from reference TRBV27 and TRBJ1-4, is EAQVTQNPRYLITVTGKKLTVTCSQNMNHEYMSWYRQDPGLGLRQIYYSMNVEVTDKGDVPEGYKVSRKEKRNFPLILESPSPNQTSLYFCASSLIGVNEKLFFGSGTQLSVL.

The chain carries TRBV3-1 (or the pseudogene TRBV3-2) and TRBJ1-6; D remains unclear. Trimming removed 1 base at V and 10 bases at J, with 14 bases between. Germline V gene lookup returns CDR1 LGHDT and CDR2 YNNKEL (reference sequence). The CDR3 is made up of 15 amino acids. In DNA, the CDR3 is TGTGCCAGCAGCCAAGGTTCCCCGCTAAGCTCACCCCTCCACTTT. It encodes CASSQGSPLSSPLHF.

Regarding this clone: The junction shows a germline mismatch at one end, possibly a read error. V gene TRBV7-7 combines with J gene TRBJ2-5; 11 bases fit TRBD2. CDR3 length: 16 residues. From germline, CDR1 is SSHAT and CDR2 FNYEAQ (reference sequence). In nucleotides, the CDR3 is TGTGCTAGCAGCTTTGGGACCGGACTAGCGGGAGAGACCCAGTACTTC. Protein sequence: CASSFGTGLAGETQYF.

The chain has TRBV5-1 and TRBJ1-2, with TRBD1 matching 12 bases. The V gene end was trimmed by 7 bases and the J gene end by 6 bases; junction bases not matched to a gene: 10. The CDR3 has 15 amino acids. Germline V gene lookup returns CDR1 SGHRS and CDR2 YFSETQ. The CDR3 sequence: CASGIPGQGADGYTF. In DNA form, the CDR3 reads TGCGCCAGCGGTATACCGGGACAGGGGGCAGATGGCTACACCTTC.

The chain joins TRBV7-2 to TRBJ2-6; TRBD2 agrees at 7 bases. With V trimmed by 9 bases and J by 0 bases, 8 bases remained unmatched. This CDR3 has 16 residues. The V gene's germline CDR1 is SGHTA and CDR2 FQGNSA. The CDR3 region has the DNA TGTGCCAGTTCCCTTTGGGGGGGCTCTGGGGCCAACGTCCTGACTTTC. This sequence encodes CASSLWGGSGANVLTF.

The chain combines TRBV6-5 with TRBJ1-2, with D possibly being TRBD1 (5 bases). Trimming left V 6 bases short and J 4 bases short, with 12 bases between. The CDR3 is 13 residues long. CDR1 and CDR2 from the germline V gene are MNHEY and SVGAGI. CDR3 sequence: CASRTLGGYGYTF. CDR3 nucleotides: TGTGCCAGCAGAACCCTGGGGGGCTATGGCTACACCTTC.

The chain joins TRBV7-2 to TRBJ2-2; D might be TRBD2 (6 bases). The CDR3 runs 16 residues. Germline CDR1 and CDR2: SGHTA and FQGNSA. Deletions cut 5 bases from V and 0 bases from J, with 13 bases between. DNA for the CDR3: TGTGCCAGCAGCCGCTCAGCGGGCTCGAACACCGGGGAGCTGTTTTTT. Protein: CASSRSAGSNTGELFF.

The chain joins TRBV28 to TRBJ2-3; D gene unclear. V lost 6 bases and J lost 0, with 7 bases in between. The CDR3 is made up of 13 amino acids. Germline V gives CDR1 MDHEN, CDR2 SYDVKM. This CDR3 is CASSFYSTDTQYF. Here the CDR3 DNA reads TGTGCCAGCAGCTTTTATAGCACAGATACGCAGTATTTT.

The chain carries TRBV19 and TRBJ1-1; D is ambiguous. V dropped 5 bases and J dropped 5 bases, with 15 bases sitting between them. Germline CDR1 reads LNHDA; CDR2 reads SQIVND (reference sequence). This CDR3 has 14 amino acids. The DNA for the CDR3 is TGTGCCAGTAGTGTGGGTGGGGAGAGGACTGAAGCTTTCTTT. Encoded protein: CASSVGGERTEAFF.

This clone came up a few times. The DNA for the CDR3 is TGTGCCAGCAGTTCGGACAGCGCCTACGAGCAGTACTTC. Protein sequence: CASSSDSAYEQYF. The rearrangement uses TRBV6-2 or TRBV6-3 and TRBJ2-7; tentatively, D is TRBD1 (6 bases). The CDR3 extends over 13 amino acids. The germline CDR1 and CDR2 sequences are MNHEY and SVGEGT. Trimming pared 4 bases from V and 2 bases from J, leaving 9 bases between.

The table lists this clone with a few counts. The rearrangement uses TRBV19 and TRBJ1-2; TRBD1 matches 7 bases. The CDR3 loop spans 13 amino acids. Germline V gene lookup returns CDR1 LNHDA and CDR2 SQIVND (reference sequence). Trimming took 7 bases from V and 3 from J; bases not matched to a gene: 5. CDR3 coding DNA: TGTGCCAGTAACTCGCAGGGGGACTATGGCTACACCTTC. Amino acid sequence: CASNSQGDYGYTF.

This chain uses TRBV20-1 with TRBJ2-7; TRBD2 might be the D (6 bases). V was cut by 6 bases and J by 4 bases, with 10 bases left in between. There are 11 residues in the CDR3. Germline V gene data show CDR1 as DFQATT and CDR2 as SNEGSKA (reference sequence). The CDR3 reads CSAAAGYEQYF. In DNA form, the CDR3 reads TGCAGTGCGGCGGCGGGGTACGAGCAGTACTTC.

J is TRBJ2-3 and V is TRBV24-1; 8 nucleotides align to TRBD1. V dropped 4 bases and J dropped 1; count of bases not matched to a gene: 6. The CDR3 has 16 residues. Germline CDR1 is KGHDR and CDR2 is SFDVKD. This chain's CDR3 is CATSEGQGPGTDTQYF. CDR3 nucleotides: TGTGCCACCAGTGAAGGACAGGGCCCGGGCACAGATACGCAGTATTTT.

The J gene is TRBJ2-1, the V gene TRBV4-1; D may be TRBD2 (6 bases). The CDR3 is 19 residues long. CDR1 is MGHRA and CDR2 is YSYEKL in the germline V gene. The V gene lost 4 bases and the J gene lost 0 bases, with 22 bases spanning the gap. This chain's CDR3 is CASSPAGLTLLSSYNEQFF. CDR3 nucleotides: TGCGCCAGCAGCCCCGCGGGACTCACTCTATTGAGCTCCTACAATGAGCAGTTCTTC.

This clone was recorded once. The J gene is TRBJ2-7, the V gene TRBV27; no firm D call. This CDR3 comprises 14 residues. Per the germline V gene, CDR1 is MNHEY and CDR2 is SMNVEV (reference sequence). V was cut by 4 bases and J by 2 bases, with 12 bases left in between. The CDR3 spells CASSSTLEAYEQYF. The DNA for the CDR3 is TGTGCCAGCAGTTCAACTCTAGAAGCCTACGAGCAGTACTTC.

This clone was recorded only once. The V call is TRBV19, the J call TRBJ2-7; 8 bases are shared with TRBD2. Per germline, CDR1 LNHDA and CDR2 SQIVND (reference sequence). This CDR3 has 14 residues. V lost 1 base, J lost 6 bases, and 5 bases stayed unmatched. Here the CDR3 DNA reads TGTGCCAGTAGTATAGGGCGGGAGGCTCCCGAGCAGTACTTC. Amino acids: CASSIGREAPEQYF.

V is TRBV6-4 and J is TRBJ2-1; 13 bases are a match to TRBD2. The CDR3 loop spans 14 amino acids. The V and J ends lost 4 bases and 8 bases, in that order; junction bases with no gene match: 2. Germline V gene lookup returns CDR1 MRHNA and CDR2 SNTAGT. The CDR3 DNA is TGTGCCAGCAGTGTACTAGCGGGAGGGCATGAGCAGTTCTTC. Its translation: CASSVLAGGHEQFF.

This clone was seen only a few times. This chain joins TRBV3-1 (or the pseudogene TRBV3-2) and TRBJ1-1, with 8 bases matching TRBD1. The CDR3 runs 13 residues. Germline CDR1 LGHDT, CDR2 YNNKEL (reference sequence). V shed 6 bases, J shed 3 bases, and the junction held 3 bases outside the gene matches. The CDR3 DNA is TGTGCCAGCAGACGGACAGGGTACACTGAAGCTTTCTTT. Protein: CASRRTGYTEAFF.